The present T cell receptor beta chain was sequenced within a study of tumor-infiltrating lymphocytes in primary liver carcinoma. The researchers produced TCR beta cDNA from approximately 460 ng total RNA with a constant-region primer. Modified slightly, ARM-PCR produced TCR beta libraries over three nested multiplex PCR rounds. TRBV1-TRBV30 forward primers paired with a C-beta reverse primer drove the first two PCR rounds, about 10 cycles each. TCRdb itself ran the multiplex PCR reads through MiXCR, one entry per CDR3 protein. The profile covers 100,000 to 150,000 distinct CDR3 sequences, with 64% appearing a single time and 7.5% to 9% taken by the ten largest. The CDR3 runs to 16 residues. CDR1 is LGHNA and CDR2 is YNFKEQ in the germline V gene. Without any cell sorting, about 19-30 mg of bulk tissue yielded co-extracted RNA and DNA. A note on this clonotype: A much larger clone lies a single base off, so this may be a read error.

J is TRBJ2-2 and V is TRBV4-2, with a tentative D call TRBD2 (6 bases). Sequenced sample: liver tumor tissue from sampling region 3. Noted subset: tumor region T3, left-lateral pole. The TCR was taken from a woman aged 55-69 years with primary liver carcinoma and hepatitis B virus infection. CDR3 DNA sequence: TGTGCCAGCAGCCAAGTCTCTAGCGCCGACACCGGGAAGCTGTTTTTT. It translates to CASSQVSSADTGKLFF.